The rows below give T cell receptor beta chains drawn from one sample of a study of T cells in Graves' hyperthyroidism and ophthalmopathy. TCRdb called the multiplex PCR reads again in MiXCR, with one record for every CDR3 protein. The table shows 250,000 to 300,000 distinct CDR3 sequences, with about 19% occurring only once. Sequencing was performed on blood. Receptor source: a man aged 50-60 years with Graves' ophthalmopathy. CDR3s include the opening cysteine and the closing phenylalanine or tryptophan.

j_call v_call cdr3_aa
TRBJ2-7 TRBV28 CASSLLPLRSYYEQYF
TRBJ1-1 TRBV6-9 CASSSSVATEAFF
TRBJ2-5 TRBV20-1 CSARDPAGRARETQYF
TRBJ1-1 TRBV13 CASRGGQGAFF
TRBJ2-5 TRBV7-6 CASSLLSRSASGQETQYF
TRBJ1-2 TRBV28 CASITPPGKSYGYTF
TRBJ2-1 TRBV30 CAWSSSRDRGYFDNEQFF
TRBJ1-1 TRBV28 CASRGTGGTEAFF
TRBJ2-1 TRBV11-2 CASTLTGVSYNEQFF
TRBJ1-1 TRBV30 CAWSVYTEAFF
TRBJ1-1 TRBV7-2 CASSLVGHGTEAFF
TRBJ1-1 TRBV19 CASRRADRDEAEAFF
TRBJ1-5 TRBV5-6 CASSPNGGVVQPQHF
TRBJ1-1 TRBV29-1 CSTLTGNTEAFF
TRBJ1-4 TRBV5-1 CASSFSPGADWRNEKLFF
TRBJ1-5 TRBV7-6 CASSLGPGGPSNQPQHF
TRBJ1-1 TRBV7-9 CASSSPGANTEAFF
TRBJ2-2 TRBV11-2 CASSLGVRTGELFF
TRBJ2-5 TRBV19 CAVESGLQETQYF
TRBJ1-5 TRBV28 CASSPTGKSQPQHF
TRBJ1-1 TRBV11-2 CASSSGGPEAFF
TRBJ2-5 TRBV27 CASTRRAGGETQYF
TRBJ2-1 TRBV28 CASTRGTSGRLDEQFF
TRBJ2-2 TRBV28 CASSLFGGTGELFF